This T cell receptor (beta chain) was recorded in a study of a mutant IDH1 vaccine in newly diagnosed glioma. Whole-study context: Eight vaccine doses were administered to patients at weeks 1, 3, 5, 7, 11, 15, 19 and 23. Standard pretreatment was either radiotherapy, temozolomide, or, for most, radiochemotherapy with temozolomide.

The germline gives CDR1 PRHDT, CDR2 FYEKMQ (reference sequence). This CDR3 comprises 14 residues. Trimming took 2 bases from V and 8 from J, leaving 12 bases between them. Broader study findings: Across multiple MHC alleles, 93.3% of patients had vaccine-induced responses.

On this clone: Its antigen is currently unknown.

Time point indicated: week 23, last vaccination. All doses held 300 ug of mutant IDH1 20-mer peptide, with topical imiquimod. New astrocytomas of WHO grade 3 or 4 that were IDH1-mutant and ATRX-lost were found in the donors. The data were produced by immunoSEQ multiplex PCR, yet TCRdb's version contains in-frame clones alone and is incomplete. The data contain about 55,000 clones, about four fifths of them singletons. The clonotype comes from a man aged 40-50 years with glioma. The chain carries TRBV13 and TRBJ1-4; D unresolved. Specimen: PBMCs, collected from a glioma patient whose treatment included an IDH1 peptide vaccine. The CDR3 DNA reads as TGTGCCAGCAGCTTATCCACCCTCGGAGAAAAACTGTTTTTT. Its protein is CASSLSTLGEKLFF.